This T cell receptor (beta chain) was sequenced during a study of blood T cells in healthy people across ages. Study-level results: The donors' CMV status was not determined, possibly confounding changes in expanded clonotypes.

Trimming shortened V by 4 bases and J by 3 bases, and 17 bases separated the two germline ends. CDR1 MGHRA and CDR2 YSYEKL come from the germline V gene. This CDR3 contains 16 residues. A second PCR, run for roughly 7 to 11 cycles, used a sample-barcoded 5' primer plus a J-beta primer mix. Unique molecular identifiers of 12 random nucleotides labeled each cDNA. CDR3-containing paired-end reads numbering at least 3 million came from each sample. Each CDR3 protein gets one entry after TCRdb re-called the 5' RACE reads with MiXCR. The sample contains almost 1 million distinct CDR3 sequences, roughly half of which appear only once. This clonotype was seen a handful of times. What it binds is unknown.

Material for sequencing was blood. This chain joins TRBV4-1 and TRBJ2-3; the D gene is possibly TRBD2 (5 bases). The receptor was isolated from a woman aged 60 to 75 in good health. The CDR3 DNA is TGCGCCAGCAGCCCCCTAGAGGGATCCTTTACAGATACGCAGTATTTT. Protein sequence: CASSPLEGSFTDTQYF.